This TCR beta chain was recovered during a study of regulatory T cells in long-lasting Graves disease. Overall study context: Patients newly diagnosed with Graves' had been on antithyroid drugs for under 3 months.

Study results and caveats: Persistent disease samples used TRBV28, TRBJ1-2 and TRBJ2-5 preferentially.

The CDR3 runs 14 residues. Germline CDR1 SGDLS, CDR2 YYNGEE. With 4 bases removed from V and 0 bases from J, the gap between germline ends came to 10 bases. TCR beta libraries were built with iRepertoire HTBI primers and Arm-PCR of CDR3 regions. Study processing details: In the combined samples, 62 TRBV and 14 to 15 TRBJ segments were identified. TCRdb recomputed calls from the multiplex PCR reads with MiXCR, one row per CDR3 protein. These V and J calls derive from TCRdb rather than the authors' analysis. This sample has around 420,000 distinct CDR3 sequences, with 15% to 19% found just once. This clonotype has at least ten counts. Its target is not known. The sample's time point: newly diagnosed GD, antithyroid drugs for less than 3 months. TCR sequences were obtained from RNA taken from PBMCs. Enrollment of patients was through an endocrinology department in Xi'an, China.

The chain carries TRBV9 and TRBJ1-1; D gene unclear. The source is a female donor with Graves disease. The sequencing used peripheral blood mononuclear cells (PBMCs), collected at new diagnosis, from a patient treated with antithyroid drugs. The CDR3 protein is CASSPRRVNTEAFF. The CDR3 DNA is TGTGCCAGCAGCCCTCGAAGGGTGAACACTGAAGCTTTCTTT.